The source of this T cell receptor beta chain is a study of T cells after yellow fever vaccination. Regarding the study as a whole: The booster response re-showed most primary clones: 95% to 96% CD4, approximately 90% CD8.

To note about this clonotype: Its antigen is undetermined.

The CDR3 has 13 amino acids. Germline assignment: CDR1 SGHNT and CDR2 YYREEE (reference sequence). V lost 2 bases and J lost 5, with 10 bases in between. In TCRdb, the 5' RACE reads were re-called with MiXCR into one record per CDR3 protein. The profile shows 450,000 to 600,000 distinct CDR3 sequences, approximately 16% of them singletons. The sample consisted of PBMCs, taken about 5 days after the first yellow fever vaccination. The source of this sequence is a young man who received the YFV17D yellow fever vaccine. The chain uses TRBV5-4 and TRBJ2-5; TRBD2 might be the D (6 bases). CDR3 residues: CASSFQAGETQYF. Written as DNA, the CDR3 is TGTGCCAGCAGCTTTCAGGCGGGGGAGACCCAGTACTTC.